Listed below are T cell receptor beta chains from one sample, sequenced in a study of T cell responses to AZD1222 COVID-19 vaccine. The data were produced by immunoSEQ multiplex PCR, yet TCRdb's version contains in-frame clones alone and is incomplete. The sample comprises 150,000 to 200,000 clones, around 90% of which are singletons, and about 9.9% rests with the top ten. The material was peripheral blood, obtained 28 days after the second AZD1222 dose. These receptor sequences come from an adult who received the AZD1222 COVID-19 vaccine. CDR3s include the opening cysteine and the closing phenylalanine or tryptophan. D genes are given only for firm matches. Size is omitted from some rows. Given values are once, few, many or a class for expanded clones.

D	length	size	V	J	DNA	CDR3
NA	13	NA	TRBV12-3/TRBV12-4	TRBJ1-1	TGTGCCAGCAGGCTAACAGAGAACACTGAAGCTTTCTTT	CASRLTENTEAFF
TRBD2	15	NA	TRBV10-3	TRBJ2-5	TGTGCCATCAGTGCGAGCGGGGGGTTCCAAGAGACCCAGTACTTC	CAISASGGFQETQYF
NA	14	NA	TRBV30	TRBJ2-7	TGTGCCTGGAGTGTTTCCCTTAGCTCCTACGAGCAGTACTTC	CAWSVSLSSYEQYF
NA	13	NA	TRBV5-1	TRBJ2-7	TGCGCCAGCAGCTTGACGGGGTCCTACGAGCAGTACTTC	CASSLTGSYEQYF
NA	14	NA	TRBV9	TRBJ2-1	TGTGCCAGCAGCCCGGGACCGGCCCGGAATGAGCAGTTCTTC	CASSPGPARNEQFF
TRBD2	13	NA	TRBV30	TRBJ2-7	TGTGCCTGGAGTCCGGGGGGGTCCTACGAGCAGTACTTC	CAWSPGGSYEQYF
TRBD1	15	NA	TRBV7-8	TRBJ1-2	TGTGCCAGCAGCTTTGGGCAGGGGGAAATCGATGGCTACACCTTC	CASSFGQGEIDGYTF
TRBD1	15	once	TRBV6-5	TRBJ1-5	TGTGCCAGCAGTTCCGGGACAGGGGGCCGTCAGCCCCAGCATTTT	CASSSGTGGRQPQHF
TRBD1	14	NA	TRBV5-4	TRBJ1-6	TGTGCCAGCAGCCGGGACAGTATCGAATCACCCCTCCACTTT	CASSRDSIESPLHF
TRBD1	13	NA	TRBV2	TRBJ2-1	TGTGCCAGCAGTCTTCCTCCGACAGGGAGAAAATTCTTC	CASSLPPTGRKFF
NA	12	NA	TRBV7-9	TRBJ1-5	TGTGCCAGCAGGGGGGACAATCAGCCCCAGCATTTT	CASRGDNQPQHF
NA	13	NA	TRBV10-1	TRBJ1-5	TGCGCCAGCACCCGAGGACTTAGGGAGCCCCAGCATTTT	CASTRGLREPQHF
TRBD1	15	NA	TRBV27	TRBJ2-5	TGTGCCAGCAGTAAATCTACAGGGGTAAAAGAGACCCAGTACTTC	CASSKSTGVKETQYF
TRBD2	19	NA	TRBV6-4	TRBJ2-3	TGTGCCAGCAGTGTCTATGCCCCTAGCGGGGGGCCTAGCACAGATACGCAGTATTTT	CASSVYAPSGGPSTDTQYF
NA	14	NA	TRBV27	TRBJ1-2	TGTGCCAGCAGTTTGGGGCGACTGCTGGGTGGCTACACCTTC	CASSLGRLLGGYTF
NA	12	NA	TRBV13	TRBJ2-7	TGTGCCAGCAGCTTAGTGCCAGGCGAGCAGTACTTC	CASSLVPGEQYF
TRBD1	15	NA	TRBV7-2	TRBJ2-7	TGTGCCAGCAGCTTAGCCTTGACAGGGGGAGGCGAGCAGTACTTC	CASSLALTGGGEQYF
NA	15	NA	TRBV5-8	TRBJ1-4	TGTGCCAGCAGCCTATATCAGGGACCTAATGAAAAACTGTTTTTT	CASSLYQGPNEKLFF
TRBD1	15	NA	TRBV5-4	TRBJ2-1	TGTGCCAGCAGCTTGGATCCAGGGGGTTACAATGAGCAGTTCTTC	CASSLDPGGYNEQFF
TRBD2	13	NA	TRBV3-1/TRBV3-2	TRBJ2-1	TGTGCCAGCAGCCAAGCTGGGACTACCGAGCAGTTCTTC	CASSQAGTTEQFF
NA	15	NA	TRBV6-4	TRBJ2-2	TGTGCCAGCAGTGAGAGTACAGGGAACACCGGGGAGCTGTTTTTT	CASSESTGNTGELFF
NA	15	NA	TRBV7-2	TRBJ1-6	TGTGCCAGCAGCTCAGCTAGCTCCTATAATTCACCCCTCCACTTT	CASSSASSYNSPLHF
NA	12	NA	TRBV7-9	TRBJ2-1	TGTGCCAGCAGTCCGGACAGCGGGCGTCAGTTCTTC	CASSPDSGRQFF
NA	11	NA	TRBV6-2/TRBV6-3	TRBJ2-3	TGTGCCAGCAGCGAATGGGATACGCAGTATTTT	CASSEWDTQYF
NA	14	NA	TRBV6-5	TRBJ1-2	TGTGCCAGCAGACTTGAGACAGCTAACTATGGCTACACCTTC	CASRLETANYGYTF
NA	13	NA	TRBV12-5	TRBJ1-2	TGTGCTAGTGCGCCCGGGACACCCTATGGCTACACCTTC	CASAPGTPYGYTF
TRBD1	15	NA	TRBV5-1	TRBJ2-1	TGCGCCAGCCGGACGGGACAGGGCTCGTACAATAAGCAGTTCTTC	CASRTGQGSYNKQFF
TRBD1	15	NA	TRBV6-5	TRBJ1-1	TGTGCCAGCAGTTCCCCTGGACAGGGGGCTGTTGAAGCTTTCTTT	CASSSPGQGAVEAFF
NA	15	NA	TRBV4-2	TRBJ1-2	TGTGCCAGCAGCCAAGGATCCGGGTTAAACTATGGCTACACCTTC	CASSQGSGLNYGYTF
NA	15	NA	TRBV11-2	TRBJ1-2	TGTGCCAGCAGCTTGGGCCTCGGGAGAGGGTTTGGCTACACCTTC	CASSLGLGRGFGYTF
NA	14	NA	TRBV19	TRBJ1-4	TGTGCCAGTAAAGTTTCGGGGGGTACCGAAAAACTGTTTTTT	CASKVSGGTEKLFF
TRBD1	16	NA	TRBV6-1	TRBJ1-3	TGTGCCAGCAGTGAAGAGACAGGGCCCTCTGGAAACACCATATATTTT	CASSEETGPSGNTIYF
NA	16	NA	TRBV6-1	TRBJ2-7	TGTGCCAGCAGTGAAGCCCGGGACTGGTTCACCTACGAGCAGTACTTC	CASSEARDWFTYEQYF
NA	16	NA	TRBV6-5	TRBJ2-1	TGTGCCAGCAGTTACTCGAGGGTTGCCGGATACAATGAGCAGTTCTTC	CASSYSRVAGYNEQFF
TRBD1	16	NA	TRBV10-1	TRBJ1-6	TGCGCCAGCAGTGAGTGGACAGGCGCCTATAATTCACCCCTCCACTTT	CASSEWTGAYNSPLHF
NA	18	NA	TRBV3-1/TRBV3-2	TRBJ1-1	TGTGCCAGCAGCCCGCGTTTGTTCGAAAGTCTCCAAGCGGCTGAAGCTTTCTTT	CASSPRLFESLQAAEAFF
TRBD1	16	NA	TRBV5-1	TRBJ2-2	TGCGCCAGCAGCTTGGCGCAGGGGGTTGACACCGGGGAGCTGTTTTTT	CASSLAQGVDTGELFF
NA	11	NA	TRBV29-1	TRBJ1-1	TGCGGATACGGGGGGAACACTGAAGCTTTCTTT	CGYGGNTEAFF
NA	11	few	TRBV29-1	TRBJ2-1	TGCAGCGTTCCAGGTTATCATGAGCAGTTCTTC	CSVPGYHEQFF
NA	15	NA	TRBV7-2	TRBJ2-1	TGTGCCAGCAGTCCGGACAGATACTCCTACAATGAGCAGTTCTTC	CASSPDRYSYNEQFF
NA	15	NA	TRBV19	TRBJ1-1	TGTGCCAGTAGTATAGGGGGAACAGCGAACACTGAAGCTTTCTTT	CASSIGGTANTEAFF
TRBD1	14	NA	TRBV7-2	TRBJ2-5	TGTGCCAGCAGCTTAAATGGACAGGGAAAGACCCAGTACTTC	CASSLNGQGKTQYF
NA	15	NA	TRBV7-6	TRBJ1-6	TGTGCCAGCAGCCCGAACGAACGGCGTAATTCACCCCTCCACTTT	CASSPNERRNSPLHF
TRBD2	16	NA	TRBV7-2	TRBJ2-7	TGTGCCAGCAGCGGGGTTCGACTAGCGGGGGGACAAGAGCAGTACTTC	CASSGVRLAGGQEQYF
NA	13	NA	TRBV4-1	TRBJ2-1	TGCGCCAGCAGCCTGTACGGGTACAATGAGCAGTTCTTC	CASSLYGYNEQFF
TRBD1	15	NA	TRBV19	TRBJ1-5	TGTGCCAGTAGTATAGGAGCAGGGGGCCGGCAGCCCCAGCATTTT	CASSIGAGGRQPQHF
NA	12	NA	TRBV11-2	TRBJ2-3	TGTGCCAGCAGCTTATCACAGGGAACCCAGTATTTT	CASSLSQGTQYF
NA	13	NA	TRBV21-1	TRBJ1-1	TGTGCCAGCAGCCCGAGGCGGGACACTGAAGCTTTCTTT	CASSPRRDTEAFF
NA	15	NA	TRBV7-2	TRBJ1-1	TGTGCCAGCAGCTTAATGATAGGAAGGAACACTGAAGCTTTCTTT	CASSLMIGRNTEAFF
NA	14	NA	TRBV19	TRBJ2-3	TGTGCCAGTAGTAAGGGACGTGGCACAGATACGCAGTATTTT	CASSKGRGTDTQYF
NA	15	NA	TRBV6-5	TRBJ2-6	TGTGCCAGCAGACTTGACCCTAACCGGGCCAACGTCCTGACTTTC	CASRLDPNRANVLTF
TRBD2	14	NA	TRBV7-2	TRBJ2-5	TGTGCCAGCACGACCGGGACTAGAGGACGGACCCAGTACTTC	CASTTGTRGRTQYF
NA	14	NA	TRBV6-2/TRBV6-3	TRBJ2-3	TGTGCCAGCAGTTTAGCTGGCCGCACAGATACGCAGTATTTT	CASSLAGRTDTQYF
TRBD1	15	NA	TRBV19	TRBJ1-6	TGTGCCAGTAGTCCCCGGGACAGGGGTAATTCACCCCTCCACTTT	CASSPRDRGNSPLHF
NA	14	NA	TRBV5-1	TRBJ2-2	TGCGCCAGCAGCTTGGGGCAGCACACCGGGGAGCTGTTTTTT	CASSLGQHTGELFF
TRBD2	15	NA	TRBV7-2	TRBJ2-7	TGTGCCAGCAGCTTAGTAAGCGGGCTGGGGGGGGAGCAGTACTTC	CASSLVSGLGGEQYF
TRBD1	15	NA	TRBV13	TRBJ2-1	TGTGCCAGCAGCCTTCCCGACAGGGACCACAATGAGCAGTTCTTC	CASSLPDRDHNEQFF